This TCR beta chain stems from a study of T cells in Graves' hyperthyroidism and ophthalmopathy. Orbital computed tomography and thyroid ultrasound, together with serum TRAb and thyroxine and clinical symptoms, were used for diagnoses. RNA transcripts yielded amplified TCR beta CDR3 regions. When the TCR CDR3 underwent first-round RT-PCR, the HTBI primer set was used. TCRdb analysed the multiplex PCR reads with MiXCR anew, one entry per CDR3 protein. The table has just over 550,000 distinct CDR3 sequences, roughly 50% seen once. The receptor comes from a woman between 18 and 29 years old with Graves' hyperthyroidism. Sequencing used peripheral blood or thyroid tissue (not recorded which).

The CDR3 sequence is CASSHLGGQEETQYF. The CDR3 nucleotides read TGTGCCAGCAGCCACCTGGGGGGCCAGGAAGAGACCCAGTACTTC. The genes are TRBV25-1 and TRBJ2-5; D may be TRBD1 or TRBD2 (6 bases each). In germline, CDR1 is MGHDK, CDR2 SYGVNS. The CDR3 is 15 residues long. V was clipped by 6 bases and J by 3 bases, with 17 bases between them. The whole variable domain, remainder taken from reference TRBV25-1 and TRBJ2-5, is EADIYQTPRYLVIGTGKKITLECSQTMGHDKMYWYQQDPGMELHLIHYSYGVNSTEKGDLSSESTVSRIRTEHFPLTLESARPSHTSQYLCASSHLGGQEETQYFGPGTRLLVL.